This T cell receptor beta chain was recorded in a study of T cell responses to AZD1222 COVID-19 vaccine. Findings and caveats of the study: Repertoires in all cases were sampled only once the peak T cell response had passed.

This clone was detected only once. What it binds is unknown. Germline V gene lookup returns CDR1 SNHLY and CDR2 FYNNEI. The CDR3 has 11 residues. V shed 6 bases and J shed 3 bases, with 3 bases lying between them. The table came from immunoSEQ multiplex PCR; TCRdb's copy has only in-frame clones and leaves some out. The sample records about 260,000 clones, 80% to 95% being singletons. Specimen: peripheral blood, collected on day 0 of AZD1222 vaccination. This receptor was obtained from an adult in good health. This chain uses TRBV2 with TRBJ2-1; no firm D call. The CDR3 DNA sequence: TGTGCCAGCAGAGTCTACAATGAGCAGTTCTTC. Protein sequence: CASRVYNEQFF.